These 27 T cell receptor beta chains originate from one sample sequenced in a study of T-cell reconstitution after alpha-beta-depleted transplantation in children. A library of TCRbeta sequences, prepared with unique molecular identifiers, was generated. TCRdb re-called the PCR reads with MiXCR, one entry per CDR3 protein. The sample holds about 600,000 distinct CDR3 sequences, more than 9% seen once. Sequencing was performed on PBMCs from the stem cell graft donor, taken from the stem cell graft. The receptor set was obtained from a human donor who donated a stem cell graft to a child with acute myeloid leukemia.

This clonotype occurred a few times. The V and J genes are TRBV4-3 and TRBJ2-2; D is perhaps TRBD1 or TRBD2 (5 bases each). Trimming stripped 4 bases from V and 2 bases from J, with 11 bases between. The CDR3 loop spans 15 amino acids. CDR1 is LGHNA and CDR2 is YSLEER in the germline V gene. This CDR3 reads CASSPGTHNTGELFF. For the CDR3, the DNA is TGCGCCAGCAGCCCAGGGACCCATAACACCGGGGAGCTGTTTTTT.

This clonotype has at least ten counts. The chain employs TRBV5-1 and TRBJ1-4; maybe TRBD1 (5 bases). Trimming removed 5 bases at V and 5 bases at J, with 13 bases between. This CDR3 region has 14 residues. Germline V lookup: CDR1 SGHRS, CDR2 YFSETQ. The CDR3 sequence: CASSPEGRNEKLFF. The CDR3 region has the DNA TGCGCCAGCAGTCCTGAGGGGCGGAATGAAAAACTGTTTTTT.

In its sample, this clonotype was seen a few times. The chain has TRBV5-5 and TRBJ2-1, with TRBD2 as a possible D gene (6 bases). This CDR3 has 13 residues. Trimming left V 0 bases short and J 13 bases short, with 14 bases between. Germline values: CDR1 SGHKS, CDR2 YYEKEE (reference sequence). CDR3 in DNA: TGTGCCAGCAGCTTGGTGGTAGCGGCTCACCAGTTCTTC. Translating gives CASSLVVAAHQFF. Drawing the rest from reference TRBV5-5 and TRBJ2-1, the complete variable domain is DAGVTQSPTHLIKTRGQQVTLRCSPISGHKSVSWYQQVLGQGPQFIFQYYEKEERGRGNFPDRFSARQFPNYSSELNVNALLLGDSALYLCASSLVVAAHQFFGPGTRLTVL.

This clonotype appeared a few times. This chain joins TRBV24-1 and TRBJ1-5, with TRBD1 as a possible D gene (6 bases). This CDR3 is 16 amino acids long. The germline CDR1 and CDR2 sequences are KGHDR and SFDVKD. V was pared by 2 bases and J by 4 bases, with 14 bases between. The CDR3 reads CATSDSRQVGNQPQHF. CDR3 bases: TGTGCCACCAGTGATTCCCGACAGGTGGGAAATCAGCCCCAGCATTTT.

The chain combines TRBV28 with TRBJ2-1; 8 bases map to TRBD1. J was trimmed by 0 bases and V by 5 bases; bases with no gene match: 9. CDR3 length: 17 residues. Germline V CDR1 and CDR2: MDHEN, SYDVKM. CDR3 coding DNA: TGTGCCAGCAGTGACGAACTAGGGACAGGCTCCTACAATGAGCAGTTCTTC. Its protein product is CASSDELGTGSYNEQFF.

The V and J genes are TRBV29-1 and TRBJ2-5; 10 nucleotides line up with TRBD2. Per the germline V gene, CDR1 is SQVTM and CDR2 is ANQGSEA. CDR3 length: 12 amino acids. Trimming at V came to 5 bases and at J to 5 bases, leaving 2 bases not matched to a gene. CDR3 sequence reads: CSVLAGVETQYF. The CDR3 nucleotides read TGCAGCGTTCTAGCGGGAGTGGAGACCCAGTACTTC.

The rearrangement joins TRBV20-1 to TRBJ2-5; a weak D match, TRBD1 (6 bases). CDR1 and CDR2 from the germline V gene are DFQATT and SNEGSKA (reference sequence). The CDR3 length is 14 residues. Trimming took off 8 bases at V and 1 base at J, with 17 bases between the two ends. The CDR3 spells CSPLSRDTQETQYF. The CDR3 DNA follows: TGCAGTCCCCTTAGCCGGGACACCCAAGAGACCCAGTACTTC.

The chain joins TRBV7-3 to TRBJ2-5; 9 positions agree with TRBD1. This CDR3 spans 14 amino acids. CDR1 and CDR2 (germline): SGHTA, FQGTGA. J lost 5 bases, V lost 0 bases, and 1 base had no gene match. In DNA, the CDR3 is TGTGCCAGCAGCTTAACAGGACAGGGGGAGACCCAGTACTTC. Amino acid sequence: CASSLTGQGETQYF.

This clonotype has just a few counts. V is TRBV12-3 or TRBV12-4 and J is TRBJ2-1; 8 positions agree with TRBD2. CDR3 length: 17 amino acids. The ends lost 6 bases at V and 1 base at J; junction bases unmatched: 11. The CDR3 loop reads CASRRTSGPLSYNEQFF. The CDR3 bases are TGTGCCAGCAGGCGAACTAGCGGCCCCCTGTCCTACAATGAGCAGTTCTTC.

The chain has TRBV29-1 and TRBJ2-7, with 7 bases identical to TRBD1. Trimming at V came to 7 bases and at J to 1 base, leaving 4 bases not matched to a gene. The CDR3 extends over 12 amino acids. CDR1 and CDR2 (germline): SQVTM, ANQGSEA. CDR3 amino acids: CSGQGTSYEQYF. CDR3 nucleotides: TGCAGCGGACAGGGAACATCCTACGAGCAGTACTTC.

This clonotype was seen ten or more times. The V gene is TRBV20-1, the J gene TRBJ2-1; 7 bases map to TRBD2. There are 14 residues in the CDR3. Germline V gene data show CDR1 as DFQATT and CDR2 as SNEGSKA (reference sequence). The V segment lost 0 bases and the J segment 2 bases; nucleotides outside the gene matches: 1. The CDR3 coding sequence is TGCAGTGCTAGAGAAAGCGGGACCTACAATGAGCAGTTCTTC. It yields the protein CSARESGTYNEQFF.

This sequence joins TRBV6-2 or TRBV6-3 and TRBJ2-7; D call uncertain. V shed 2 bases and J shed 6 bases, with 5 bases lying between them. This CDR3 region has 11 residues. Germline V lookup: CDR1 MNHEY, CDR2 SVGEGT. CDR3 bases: TGTGCCAGCAGTTACGGGGTCGAGCAGTACTTC. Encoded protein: CASSYGVEQYF.

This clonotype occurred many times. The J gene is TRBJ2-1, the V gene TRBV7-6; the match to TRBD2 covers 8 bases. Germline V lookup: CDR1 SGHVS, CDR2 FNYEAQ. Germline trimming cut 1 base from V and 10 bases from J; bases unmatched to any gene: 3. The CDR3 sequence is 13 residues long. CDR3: CASSLVAGPEQFF. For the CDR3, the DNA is TGTGCCAGCAGCTTAGTAGCGGGGCCCGAGCAGTTCTTC.

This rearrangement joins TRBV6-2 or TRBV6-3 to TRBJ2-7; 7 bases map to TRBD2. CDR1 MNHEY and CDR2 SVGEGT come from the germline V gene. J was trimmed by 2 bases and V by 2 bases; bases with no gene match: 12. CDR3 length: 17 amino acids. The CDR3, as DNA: TGTGCCAGCAGTTACCCTCCATTTGCGGGAGTTACCTACGAGCAGTACTTC. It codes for CASSYPPFAGVTYEQYF.

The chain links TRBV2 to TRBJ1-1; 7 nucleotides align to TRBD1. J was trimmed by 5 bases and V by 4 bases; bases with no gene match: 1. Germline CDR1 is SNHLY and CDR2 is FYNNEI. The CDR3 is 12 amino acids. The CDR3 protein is CASSGDRTEAFF. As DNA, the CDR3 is TGTGCCAGCAGTGGGGACAGAACTGAAGCTTTCTTT.

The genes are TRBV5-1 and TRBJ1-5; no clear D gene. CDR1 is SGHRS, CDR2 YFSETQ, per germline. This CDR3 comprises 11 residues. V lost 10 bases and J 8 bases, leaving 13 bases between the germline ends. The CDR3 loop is CARWSAEPQHF. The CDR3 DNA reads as TGCGCCCGTTGGTCAGCGGAGCCCCAGCATTTT.

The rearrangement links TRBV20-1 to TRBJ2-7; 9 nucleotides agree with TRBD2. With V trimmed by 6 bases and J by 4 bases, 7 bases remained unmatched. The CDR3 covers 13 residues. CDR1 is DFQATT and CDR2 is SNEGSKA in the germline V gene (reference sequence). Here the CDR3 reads CSAPTSGRYEQYF. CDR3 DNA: TGCAGTGCCCCGACTAGCGGACGTTACGAGCAGTACTTC.

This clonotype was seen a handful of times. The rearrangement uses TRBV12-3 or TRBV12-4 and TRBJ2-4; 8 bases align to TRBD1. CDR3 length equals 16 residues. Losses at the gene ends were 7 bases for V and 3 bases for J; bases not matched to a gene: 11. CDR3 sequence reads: CASTTGTGNYKNIQYF. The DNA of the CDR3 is TGTGCCAGCACCACCGGGACAGGAAATTACAAAAACATTCAGTACTTC.

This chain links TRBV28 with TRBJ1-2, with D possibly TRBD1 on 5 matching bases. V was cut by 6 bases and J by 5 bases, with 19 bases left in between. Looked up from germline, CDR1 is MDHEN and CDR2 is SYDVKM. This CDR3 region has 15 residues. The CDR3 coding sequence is TGTGCCAGCAGCCCGTTGGCGGGGAAGGGGTATGGCTACACCTTC. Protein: CASSPLAGKGYGYTF.

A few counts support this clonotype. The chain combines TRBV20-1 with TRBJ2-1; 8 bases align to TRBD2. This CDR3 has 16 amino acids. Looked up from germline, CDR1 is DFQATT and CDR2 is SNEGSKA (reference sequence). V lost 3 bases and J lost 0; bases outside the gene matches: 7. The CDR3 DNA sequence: TGCAGTGCTAGGGAGGGTCTAGCGGGCTCCTACAATGAGCAGTTCTTC. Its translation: CSAREGLAGSYNEQFF.

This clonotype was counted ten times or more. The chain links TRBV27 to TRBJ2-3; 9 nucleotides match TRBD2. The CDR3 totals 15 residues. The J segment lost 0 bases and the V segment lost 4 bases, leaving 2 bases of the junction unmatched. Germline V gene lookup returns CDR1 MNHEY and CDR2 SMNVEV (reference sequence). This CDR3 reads CASSSGTSSTDTQYF. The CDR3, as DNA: TGTGCCAGCAGTTCCGGGACTAGCAGCACAGATACGCAGTATTTT.

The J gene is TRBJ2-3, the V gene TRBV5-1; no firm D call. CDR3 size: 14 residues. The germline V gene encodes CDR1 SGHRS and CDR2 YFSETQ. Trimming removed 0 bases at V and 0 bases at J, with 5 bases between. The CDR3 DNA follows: TGCGCCAGCAGCTTGGATCACAGCACAGATACGCAGTATTTT. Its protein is CASSLDHSTDTQYF.

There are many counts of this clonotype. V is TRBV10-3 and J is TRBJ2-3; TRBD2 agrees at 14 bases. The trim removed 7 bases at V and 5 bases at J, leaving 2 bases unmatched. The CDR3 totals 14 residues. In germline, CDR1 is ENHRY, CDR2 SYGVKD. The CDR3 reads CAINGLAGGDTQYF. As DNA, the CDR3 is TGTGCCATCAACGGACTAGCGGGGGGAGATACGCAGTATTTT.

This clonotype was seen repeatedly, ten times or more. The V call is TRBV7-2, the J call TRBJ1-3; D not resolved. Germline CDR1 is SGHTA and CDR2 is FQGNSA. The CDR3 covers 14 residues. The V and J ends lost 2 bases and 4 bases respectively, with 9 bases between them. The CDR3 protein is CASSLIADGNTIYF. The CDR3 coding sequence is TGTGCCAGCAGCTTAATAGCGGACGGAAACACCATATATTTT.

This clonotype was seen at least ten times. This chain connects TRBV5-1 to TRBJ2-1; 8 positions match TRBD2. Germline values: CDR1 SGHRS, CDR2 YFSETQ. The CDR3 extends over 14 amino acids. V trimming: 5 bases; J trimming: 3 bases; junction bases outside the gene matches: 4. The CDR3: CASRAGLVYNEQFF. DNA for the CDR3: TGCGCCAGCAGAGCGGGACTAGTCTACAATGAGCAGTTCTTC.

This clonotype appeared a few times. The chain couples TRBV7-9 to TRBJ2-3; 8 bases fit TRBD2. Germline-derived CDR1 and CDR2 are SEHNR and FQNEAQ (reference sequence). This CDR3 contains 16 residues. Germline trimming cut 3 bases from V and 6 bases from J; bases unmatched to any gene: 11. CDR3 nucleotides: TGTGCCAGCAGCTTCCCTTCACTAGCGGTCCAGGATACGCAGTATTTT. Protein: CASSFPSLAVQDTQYF.

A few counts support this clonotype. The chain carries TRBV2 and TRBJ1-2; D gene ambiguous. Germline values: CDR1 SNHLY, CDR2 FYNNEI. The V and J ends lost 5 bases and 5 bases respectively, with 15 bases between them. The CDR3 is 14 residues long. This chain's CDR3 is CASSSRSGSYGYTF. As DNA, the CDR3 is TGTGCCAGCAGTTCACGTAGCGGGTCGTATGGCTACACCTTC.